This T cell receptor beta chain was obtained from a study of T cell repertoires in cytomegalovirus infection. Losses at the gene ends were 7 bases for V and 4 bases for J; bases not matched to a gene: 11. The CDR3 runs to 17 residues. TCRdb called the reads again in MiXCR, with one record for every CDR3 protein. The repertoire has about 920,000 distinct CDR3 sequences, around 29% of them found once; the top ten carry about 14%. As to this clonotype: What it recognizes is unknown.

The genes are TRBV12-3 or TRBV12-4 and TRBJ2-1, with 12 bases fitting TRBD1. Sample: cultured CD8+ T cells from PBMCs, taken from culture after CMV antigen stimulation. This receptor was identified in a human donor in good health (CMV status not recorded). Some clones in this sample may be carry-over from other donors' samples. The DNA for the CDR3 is TGTGCCAGCATCTTAAGGGACAGGGGGCAAAGGTACAATGAGCAGTTCTTC. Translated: CASILRDRGQRYNEQFF.